This TCR beta chain emerged from a study of CD4 T cells in relation to SARS-CoV-2 and coronaviruses (dated by TCRdb to the early 2020s). A note on the overall study: The ViraFEST assay cultured PBMCs with antigen for around nine days, then sequenced TCR beta CDR3s to find antigen-specific clonal expansions. Expansion assays from other donors in the study were sequenced with a different, Illumina-based TCR-beta assay. Using patient-derived lymphoblastoid cell lines, the shared crossreactive spike epitopes were mapped to their HLA restriction. An HIV-1 Nef peptide pool or a culture without peptide was used as the negative reference condition. At the level of individual TCR clonotypes, the study measured memory CD4+ T cell crossreactivity between SARS-CoV-2 spike protein and common cold coronavirus spike proteins. The Adaptive Biotechnologies TCR-sequencing kit was used to sequence samples from three pre-COVID donors and the naive versus memory experiments, while other data came from Illumina-based sequencing.

Library preparation was by the immunoSEQ multiplex PCR assay. The study's processing was this. During preprocessing, nonproductive sequences were discarded, as were any CDR3s that did not begin with C, did not end with F or W, or were shorter than 7 amino acids. Antigen-specific clonotypes were called with the MANAFEST web app, based on expansion relative to reference and other culture wells. To be counted as positive, a clone had to show significant expansion compared with the reference culture, at an FDR below 0.05, in 2 of 3 replicate wells. To be called positive, a clone also had to show significant expansion compared with every other tandem well and an odds ratio greater than 5. Pairwise Levenshtein distance, computed with the stringdist R package after three terminal residues were trimmed from each end, was used as the measure of CDR3 homology. Imported from immuneACCESS, the table was reduced by TCRdb to in-frame sequences with V and J called. These copies leave out some clones; in studies compared against another copy, an unresolved V gene accounts for under half, and the cause of the remainder is not known. D and trimming were read from the DNA, whereas the V and J calls and clone size are those reported in that table. The sample data list about 23,000 clones, and about 84% of these were observed just once. Clones ranked in the top ten supply roughly 13% of the sample.

Of note for this clone: The antigen it recognizes is unknown. Per-nucleotide qualities are absent, and no much larger clonotype sits a single base away.

Findings and caveats that apply to the study as a whole: Crossreactivity analysis centred on spike protein, so crossreactivity against other viral proteins was not assessed. In around two thirds of donors, memory CD4+ clonotypes turned up that crossrecognized SARS-CoV-2 and at least one common cold coronavirus spike. No donor contributed both pre-pandemic and post-infection samples, which limited tracing the source of pre-existing responses. Small numbers of patients and of tested TCRs limited the study. Significantly weaker SARS-CoV-2-driven expansion was shown by crossreactive clones than by monoreactive clones, consistent with antigenic imprinting.

CD4+ T cells from unexposed donors were collected before the COVID-19 pandemic (2011-2018). Following 10 days of culture, the EasySep CD4+ T cell isolation kit was used to isolate CD4+ T cells. As cell numbers permitted, CD4+ T cells from unexposed donors were tested for reactivity to SARS-CoV-2 S and N and to four common cold coronavirus spike pools. Each well held 1.5 million to 2 million PBMCs cultured in IMDM containing roughly 5.1% human AB serum and around 10 IU/ml IL-2. Half of the culture medium was replaced with fresh IL-2-containing medium on days 3 and 7. Each peptide culture condition was generally run in triplicate replicate wells. Leukapheresis product for the unexposed donors was purchased commercially. Ficoll-Paque PLUS gradient centrifugation was used to isolate PBMCs from leukapheresis product or whole blood. PBMCs were either cryopreserved at -140°C or used fresh in the expansion assay. The QIAamp Micro DNA Kit was used to extract genomic DNA from the CD4+ T cells.

The sample taken for sequencing was CD4+ T cells from PBMCs, cultured in vitro. The source of this sequence is a human donor in good health.

The DNA reads as follows: TGTGCCAGTAGTATGGCAGGGGGGTATGACACTGAAGCTTTCTTT. Its translation is CASSMAGGYDTEAFF. The chain is assembled from TRBV19 and TRBJ1-1, with 7 bases matching TRBD1. According to the germline V gene (reference sequence), CDR1 reads LNHDA and CDR2 reads SQIVND. Here V drops 3 bases and J drops 3 bases, and the junction holds 7 bases not matched to any gene. From cysteine to phenylalanine, the CDR3 is 15 amino acids long. Only the CDR3 portion is preserved as DNA: 45 bases, with reading frame beginning at the first base.